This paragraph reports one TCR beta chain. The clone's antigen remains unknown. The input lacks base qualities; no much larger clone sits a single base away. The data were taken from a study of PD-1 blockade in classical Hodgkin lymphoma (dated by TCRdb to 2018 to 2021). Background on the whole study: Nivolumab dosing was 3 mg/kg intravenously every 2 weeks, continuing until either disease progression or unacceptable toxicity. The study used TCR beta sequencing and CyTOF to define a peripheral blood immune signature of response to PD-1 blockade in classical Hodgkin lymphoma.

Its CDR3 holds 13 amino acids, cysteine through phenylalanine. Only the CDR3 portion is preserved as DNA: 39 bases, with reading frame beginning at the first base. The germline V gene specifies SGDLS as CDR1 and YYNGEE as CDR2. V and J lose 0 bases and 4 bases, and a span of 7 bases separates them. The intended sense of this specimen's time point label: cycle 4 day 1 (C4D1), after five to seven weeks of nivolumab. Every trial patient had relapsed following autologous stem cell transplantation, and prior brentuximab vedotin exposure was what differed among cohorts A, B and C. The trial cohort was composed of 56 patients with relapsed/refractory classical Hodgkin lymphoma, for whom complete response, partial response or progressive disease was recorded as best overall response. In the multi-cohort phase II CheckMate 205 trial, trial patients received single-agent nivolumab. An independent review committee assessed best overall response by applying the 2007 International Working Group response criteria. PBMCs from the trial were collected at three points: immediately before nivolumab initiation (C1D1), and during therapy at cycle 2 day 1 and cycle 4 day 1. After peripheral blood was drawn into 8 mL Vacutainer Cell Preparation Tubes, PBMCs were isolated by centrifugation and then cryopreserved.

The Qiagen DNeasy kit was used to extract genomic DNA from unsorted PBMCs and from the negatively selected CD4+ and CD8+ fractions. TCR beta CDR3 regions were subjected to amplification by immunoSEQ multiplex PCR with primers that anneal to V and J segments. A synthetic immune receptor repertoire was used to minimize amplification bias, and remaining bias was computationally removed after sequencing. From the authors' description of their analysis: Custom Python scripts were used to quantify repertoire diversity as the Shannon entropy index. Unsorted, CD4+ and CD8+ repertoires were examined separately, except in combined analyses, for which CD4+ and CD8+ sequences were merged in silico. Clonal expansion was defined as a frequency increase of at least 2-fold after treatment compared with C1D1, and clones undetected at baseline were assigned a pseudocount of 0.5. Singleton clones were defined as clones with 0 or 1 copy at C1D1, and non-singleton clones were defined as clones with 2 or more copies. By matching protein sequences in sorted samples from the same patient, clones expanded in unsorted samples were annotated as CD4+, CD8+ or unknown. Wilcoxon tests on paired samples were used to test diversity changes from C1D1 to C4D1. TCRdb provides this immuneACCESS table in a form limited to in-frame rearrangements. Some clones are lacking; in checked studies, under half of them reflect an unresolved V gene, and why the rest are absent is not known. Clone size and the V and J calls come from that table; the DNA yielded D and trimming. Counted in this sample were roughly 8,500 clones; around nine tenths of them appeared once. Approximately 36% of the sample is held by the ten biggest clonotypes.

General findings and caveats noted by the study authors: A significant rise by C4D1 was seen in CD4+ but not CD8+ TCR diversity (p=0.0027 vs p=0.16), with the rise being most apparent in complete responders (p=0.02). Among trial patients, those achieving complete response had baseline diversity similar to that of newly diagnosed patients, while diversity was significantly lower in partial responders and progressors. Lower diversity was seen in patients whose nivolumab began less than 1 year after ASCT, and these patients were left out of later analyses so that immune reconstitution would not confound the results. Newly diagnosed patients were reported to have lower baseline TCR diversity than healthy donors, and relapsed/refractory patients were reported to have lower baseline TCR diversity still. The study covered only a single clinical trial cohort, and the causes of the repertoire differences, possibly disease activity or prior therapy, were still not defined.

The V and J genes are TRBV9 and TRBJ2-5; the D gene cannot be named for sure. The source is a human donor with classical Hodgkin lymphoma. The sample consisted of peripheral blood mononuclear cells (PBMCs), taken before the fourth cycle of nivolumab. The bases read TGTGCCAGCAGCGTAGAAGGAATAGAGACCCAGTACTTC. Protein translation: CASSVEGIETQYF.